A single sample gave rise to the 16 T cell receptor beta chains below, sequenced in a study of CD8+CD57+ T cells in acquired aplastic anemia. Genomic DNA served as template for TCR beta VDJ and CDR3 profiling. Each CDR3 protein is one row after TCRdb ran MiXCR on the reads. The sample holds tens of thousands of distinct CDR3 sequences, less than 60% seen once. The sample was sorted CD4+, CD8+, or CD8+CD57+ T cells (not recorded which) from PBMCs. These receptors were taken from a human donor in good health, serving as a control.

This clonotype appeared many times. The CDR3 DNA is TGTGCCAGCAGCTTATGGGCCGGGGAGACCCAGTACTTC. Amino acids: CASSLWAGETQYF. This sequence joins TRBV11-2 and TRBJ2-5; D is uncertain. V lost 2 bases to trimming and J lost 5 bases, with 9 bases between them. Per germline, CDR1 SGHAT and CDR2 FQNNGV. The CDR3 totals 13 residues.

J is TRBJ2-1 and V is TRBV20-1; 9 nucleotides match TRBD2. Trimming removed 3 bases from V and 7 bases from J; junction bases left unmatched: 13. Germline V lookup: CDR1 DFQATT, CDR2 SNEGSKA (reference sequence). The CDR3 has 16 amino acids. Here the CDR3 DNA reads TGCAGTGCTAGCCACCGGGCGGGAGGGTATGCAAATGAGCAGTTCTTC. Protein product: CSASHRAGGYANEQFF.

There are many counts of this clonotype. This sequence joins TRBV9 and TRBJ2-6, with TRBD1 as a possible D gene (5 bases). The length of the CDR3 is 15 residues. V gave up 4 bases and J gave up 2 bases, with 10 bases separating them. In germline, CDR1 is SGDLS, CDR2 YYNGEE. The DNA of the CDR3 is TGTGCCAGCAGCCCGCACAGGACTGGGGCCAACGTCCTGACTTTC. It encodes CASSPHRTGANVLTF. The entire variable domain, with the rest obtained from reference TRBV9 and TRBJ2-6, is as follows: DSGVTQTPKHLITATGQRVTLRCSPRSGDLSVYWYQQSLDQGLQFLIQYYNGEERAKGNILERFSAQQFPDLHSELNLSSLELGDSALYFCASSPHRTGANVLTFGAGSRLTVL.

The table lists this clonotype with a few counts. CDR3 bases: TGTGCCTGGGCCAGGGGCGACACTGAAGCTTTCTTT. Its protein is CAWARGDTEAFF. V gene TRBV30 combines with J gene TRBJ1-1, with D maybe TRBD1 (6 bases). Germline V CDR1 and CDR2: GTSNPN, SVGIG (reference sequence). With 5 bases removed from V and 3 bases from J, the gap between germline ends came to 10 bases. This CDR3 region has 12 residues. Full variable domain (remainder filled in from reference TRBV30 and TRBJ1-1): SQTIHQWPATLVQPVGSPLSLECTVEGTSNPNLYWYRQAAGRGLQLLFYSVGIGQISSEVPQNLSASRPQDRQFILSSKKLLLSDSGFYLCAWARGDTEAFFGQGTRLTVV.

In regard to this clonotype: Sequence at one end of the junction differs from germline and may be a read error. The chain is built from TRBV7-9 and TRBJ1-1; possibly TRBD1 for D (6 bases). Germline CDR1 is SEHNR and CDR2 is FQNEAQ (reference sequence). CDR3 length: 14 amino acids. In nucleotides, the CDR3 is TGTGCCAGCAGCTTAAGTACGGGGGCCGCTGAAGCCTTCTTT. Protein sequence: CASSLSTGAAEAFF.

This clonotype was picked up many times. The chain links TRBV6-5 to TRBJ1-2, with D tentatively TRBD1 (5 bases). In germline, CDR1 is MNHEY, CDR2 SVGAGI. The CDR3 contains 11 residues. V dropped 10 bases and J dropped 7 bases, with 13 bases sitting between them. In nucleotides, the CDR3 is TGTGCCAACCCAGGGATATCTGGCTACACCTTC. It codes for CANPGISGYTF.

With respect to this clonotype: A clone one base away is much larger, so this may be a read error. This chain joins TRBV7-6 and TRBJ1-1, with a possible D match to TRBD1 (6 bases). This CDR3 has 15 residues. Germline V gene sequence: CDR1 SGHVS, CDR2 FNYEAQ. The CDR3 DNA reads TGTGCCAGCAGCTTGGAGGTTCCAGGGGAGGATGAAGCTTCCTTT. Translation: CASSLEVPGEDEASF.

The chain recombines TRBV7-8 with TRBJ2-1; 7 positions match TRBD2. Germline V lookup: CDR1 SGHVS, CDR2 FQNEAQ. The CDR3 spans 14 residues. Losses at the gene ends were 2 bases for V and 7 bases for J; bases not matched to a gene: 5. As DNA, the CDR3 is TGTGCCAGCAGCTTACGGTCAGCGGGGAATGAGCAGTTCTTC. Residues: CASSLRSAGNEQFF.

A single count supports this clonotype. The gene calls are TRBV10-1 and TRBJ2-2; no definite D call. There are 11 residues in the CDR3. V was cut by 8 bases and J by 0 bases, with 1 base left in between. Germline values: CDR1 WNHNN, CDR2 SYGVQD (reference sequence). In nucleotides, the CDR3 is TGCGCCAGCCCGAACACCGGGGAGCTGTTTTTT. The encoded protein is CASPNTGELFF.

The rearrangement uses TRBV4-1 and TRBJ1-1; no reliable D call. V was trimmed by 0 bases and J by 8 bases, leaving 22 bases between them. The CDR3 is made up of 17 amino acids. Germline V gives CDR1 MGHRA, CDR2 YSYEKL. CDR3 protein: CASSQEAREGLEVEAFF. CDR3 nucleotide sequence: TGCGCCAGCAGCCAAGAAGCTCGGGAGGGATTGGAGGTCGAAGCTTTCTTT.

This chain connects TRBV24-1 to TRBJ2-2; TRBD2 aligns across 13 bases. CDR3 length: 21 residues. Germline V gene sequence: CDR1 KGHDR, CDR2 SFDVKD. V was clipped by 3 bases and J by 6 bases; unmatched bases: 18. The CDR3 sequence: CATSDPSVGTSGKSPPGELFF. Here the CDR3 DNA reads TGTGCCACCAGTGATCCCAGTGTCGGGACTAGCGGGAAATCTCCTCCCGGGGAGCTGTTTTTT.

This clonotype was seen a single time. The chain carries TRBV5-1 and TRBJ1-2, with a possible D match to TRBD1 (6 bases). The CDR3 contains 16 residues. Looked up from germline, CDR1 is SGHRS and CDR2 is YFSETQ. With 4 bases removed from V and 2 bases from J, the gap between germline ends came to 18 bases. The CDR3: CASSAVAGGENYGYTF. In DNA, the CDR3 is TGCGCCAGCAGCGCCGTAGCCGGGGGCGAGAACTATGGCTACACCTTC.

This clonotype was observed a few times. This rearrangement joins TRBV3-1 to TRBJ1-1; no reliable D call. Germline V gene data show CDR1 as LGHDT and CDR2 as YNNKEL (reference sequence). Trimming removed 4 bases from V and 0 bases from J, with 12 bases in between. The CDR3 runs to 15 residues. CDR3 nucleotide sequence: TGTGCCAGCAGCCCCCCGGGAAGGATGAACACTGAAGCTTTCTTT. Its protein is CASSPPGRMNTEAFF.

This clonotype was counted only a few times. V usage is TRBV12-5 and J usage is TRBJ2-7, with D uncertain. The germline V gene encodes CDR1 LGHNT and CDR2 FRNRAP. The CDR3 covers 13 residues. V dropped 0 bases and J dropped 6 bases, with 9 bases sitting between them. The CDR3, as DNA: TGTGCTAGTGGTTTGGTACTTCTCGGCGAGCAGTACTTC. As protein: CASGLVLLGEQYF.

This clonotype has a handful of counts. This chain connects TRBV29-1 to TRBJ1-2; D is possibly TRBD1 (6 bases). Germline CDR1 SQVTM, CDR2 ANQGSEA. There are 13 residues in the CDR3. V was trimmed by 4 bases and J by 8 bases, leaving 17 bases between them. The CDR3 nucleotides are TGCAGCGTTGGAGGACAGATAGGAGGGGGCTACACCTTC. This sequence encodes CSVGGQIGGGYTF.

The chain couples TRBV15 to TRBJ2-7; TRBD2 aligns across 7 bases. V was pared by 3 bases and J by 0 bases, with 11 bases of the junction left unmatched. The CDR3 extends over 17 amino acids. Germline CDR1 reads LNHNV; CDR2 reads YYDKDF (reference sequence). CDR3 loop: CATSSLAGGRTSYEQYF. As DNA, the CDR3 is TGTGCCACCAGCAGCTTGGCCGGCGGGAGAACCTCCTACGAGCAGTACTTC.